These 28 T cell receptor beta chains share one sample of origin, sequenced in a study of cytomegalovirus exposure and HLA in healthy donors. The study ran its PCR with 60 Vbeta and 13 Jbeta primers. Generated by immunoSEQ multiplex PCR, the TCRdb table keeps only in-frame clones and is missing some. The profile shows some 150,000 clones, roughly 85% of them singletons. The sequencing input was PBMCs. Receptor source: a man aged 40-55 years in good health and CMV-seronegative.

The chain has TRBV5-1 and TRBJ2-5; D might be TRBD2 (6 bases). The DNA end is a closer match to TRBJ2-7, so the J assignment may be wrong. Germline V gene data show CDR1 as SGHRS and CDR2 as YFSETQ. The CDR3 runs to 15 residues. The CDR3 nucleotides are TGCGCCAGCAGCTTGATAGGAGGGCGATCCTACGAGCAGTACTTC. Its protein product is CASSLIGGRSYEQYF.

This clone has just a few counts. The rearrangement uses TRBV2 and TRBJ2-7, with 11 bases aligning to TRBD2. Trimming took 6 bases from V and 0 from J; bases not matched to a gene: 4. Germline lookup yields CDR1 SNHLY and CDR2 FYNNEI. CDR3 length equals 15 residues. The CDR3 reads CASSAGLAVSYEQYF. The CDR3 bases are TGTGCCAGCAGCGCGGGACTAGCGGTCTCCTACGAGCAGTACTTC.

DNA of the CDR3: TGTGCCAGCAGCTTAGGCCTCCGACAGGGAACAGATACGCAGTATTTT. It codes for CASSLGLRQGTDTQYF. This chain links TRBV13 with TRBJ2-3; TRBD1 aligns across 7 bases. The V segment lost 0 bases and the J segment 3 bases; nucleotides outside the gene matches: 6. Germline lookup yields CDR1 PRHDT and CDR2 FYEKMQ (reference sequence). This CDR3 has 16 residues.

This clone was seen just once. This sequence joins TRBV4-1 and TRBJ1-2, with a tentative D call TRBD1 (6 bases). Germline assignment: CDR1 MGHRA and CDR2 YSYEKL. V was trimmed by 4 bases and J by 8 bases, leaving 35 bases between them. This CDR3 region has 20 residues. CDR3: CASSPGPLFRGERPSRGYTF. The DNA of the CDR3 is TGCGCCAGCAGCCCCGGCCCTTTATTCAGGGGAGAGCGTCCCTCTAGAGGCTACACCTTC.

Note on this clone: A read error may produce the germline difference seen at one junction end. The genes are TRBV14 and TRBJ2-6; D is perhaps TRBD1 (5 bases). The CDR3 spans 17 residues. Germline CDR1 reads SGHDN; CDR2 reads FVKESK. CDR3 amino acids: CASSLQTVFSGANGLTF. The CDR3, as DNA: TGTGCCAGCAGCCTCCAGACAGTTTTCTCTGGGGCCAACGGCCTGACTTTC.

The V gene is TRBV6-5, the J gene TRBJ2-1; 15 nucleotides match TRBD2. The CDR3 contains 16 residues. Germline V gene lookup returns CDR1 MNHEY and CDR2 SVGAGI. V lost 0 bases and J lost 7; bases outside the gene matches: 1. Here the CDR3 DNA reads TGTGCCAGCAGTTACTCCGGGACTAGCGGGAGGAATGAGCAGTTCTTC. It is translated as CASSYSGTSGRNEQFF.

The rearrangement uses TRBV19 and TRBJ2-7, with TRBD2 matching 7 bases. V shed 3 bases, J shed 2 bases, and the junction held 7 bases outside the gene matches. The germline CDR1 and CDR2 sequences are LNHDA and SQIVND (reference sequence). The CDR3 is 15 residues long. This CDR3 reads CASSMAEREPYEQYF. In DNA form, the CDR3 reads TGTGCCAGTAGTATGGCCGAGCGGGAACCCTACGAGCAGTACTTC.

The V call is TRBV10-3, the J call TRBJ2-5; D is perhaps TRBD1 (5 bases). TRBJ2-7 matches the DNA end more closely, so the J call is doubtful. Germline CDR1 ENHRY, CDR2 SYGVKD. The CDR3 extends over 14 amino acids. Here the CDR3 reads CAISEGRGSYEQYF. The CDR3 nucleotides are TGTGCCATCAGTGAGGGTAGGGGTAGCTACGAGCAGTACTTC.

The CDR3 loop reads CASSLGLTTTGELFF. CDR3 nucleotides: TGCGCCAGCAGCCTGGGACTAACTACCACCGGGGAGCTGTTTTTT. The chain has TRBV5-1 and TRBJ2-2, with TRBD2 matching 7 bases. The germline gives CDR1 SGHRS, CDR2 YFSETQ. With V trimmed by 4 bases and J by 4 bases, 7 bases remained unmatched. The CDR3 contains 15 residues.

The rearrangement links TRBV5-4 to TRBJ2-6, with D possibly being TRBD1 (8 bases). The germline V and J ends were trimmed by 1 base and 1 base, with 21 bases remaining between them. Germline CDR1 is SGHNT and CDR2 is YYREEE (reference sequence). The CDR3 is made up of 20 amino acids. CDR3 region: CASSLPSRQGRGSGANVLTF. CDR3 nucleotide sequence: TGTGCCAGCAGCTTGCCCTCCAGACAGGGGAGGGGATCTGGGGCCAACGTCCTGACTTTC.

This clone was seen a handful of times. This chain joins TRBV28 and TRBJ1-1, with D possibly TRBD1 on 5 matching bases. Trimming pared 1 base from V and 4 bases from J, leaving 10 bases between. The CDR3 is made up of 14 amino acids. The germline V gene has CDR1 MDHEN and CDR2 SYDVKM. The CDR3 spells CASSLSRRGTEAFF. In DNA form, the CDR3 reads TGTGCCAGCAGTTTATCGAGGAGGGGCACTGAAGCTTTCTTT. The whole variable domain, filled in from reference TRBV28 and TRBJ1-1, reads DVKVTQSSRYLVKRTGEKVFLECVQDMDHENMFWYRQDPGLGLRLIYFSYDVKMKEKGDIPEGYSVSREKKERFSLILESASTNQTSMYLCASSLSRRGTEAFFGQGTRLTVV.

This clone was picked up a small number of times. The genes are TRBV5-1 and TRBJ2-6; D call uncertain. Germline CDR1 is SGHRS and CDR2 is YFSETQ. The CDR3 contains 18 residues. Trimming stripped 0 bases from V and 0 bases from J, with 13 bases between. The CDR3 spells CASSLGGSEGSGANVLTF. CDR3 nucleotides: TGCGCCAGCAGCTTGGGCGGCAGCGAAGGCTCTGGGGCCAACGTCCTGACTTTC.

The chain couples TRBV7-2 to TRBJ2-5; D is uncertain. CDR1 SGHTA and CDR2 FQGNSA come from the germline V gene. The CDR3 covers 14 residues. Trimming took 5 bases from V and 7 from J, leaving 17 bases between them. The CDR3 here is CASSATRPLRTQYF. CDR3 bases: TGTGCCAGCAGCGCGACGAGGCCCTTGCGGACCCAGTACTTC.

The V gene is TRBV6-1, the J gene TRBJ2-1; 8 bases fit TRBD2. The CDR3 loop spans 17 amino acids. CDR1 MNHNS and CDR2 SASEGT come from the germline V gene. V gave up 2 bases and J gave up 7 bases; unmatched junction bases: 13. The CDR3 reads CASSEWSQRESRNEQFF. The DNA of the CDR3 is TGTGCCAGCAGTGAATGGAGCCAGCGGGAGTCGAGGAATGAGCAGTTCTTC.

V is TRBV5-6 and J is TRBJ1-3, with TRBD1 as a possible D gene (6 bases). V shed 2 bases and J shed 0 bases, with 15 bases lying between them. Germline CDR1 is SGHDT and CDR2 is YYEEEE. This CDR3 region has 17 residues. CDR3 sequence: CASSFTFDRSSGNTIYF. The DNA of the CDR3 is TGTGCCAGCAGCTTCACATTCGACAGGAGCTCTGGAAACACCATATATTTT.

The chain recombines TRBV11-2 with TRBJ2-1; D may be TRBD1 (7 bases). CDR3 length: 15 residues. Between the trimmed V and J ends, which lost 0 bases and 6 bases, there was a span of 12 bases. CDR1 and CDR2 from the germline V gene are SGHAT and FQNNGV. This CDR3 is CASSLEGGQFNEQFF. CDR3 DNA sequence: TGTGCCAGCAGCTTAGAGGGGGGACAGTTCAATGAGCAGTTCTTC. The full variable domain, with the rest looked up from reference TRBV11-2 and TRBJ2-1, is EAGVAQSPRYKIIEKRQSVAFWCNPISGHATLYWYQQILGQGPKLLIQFQNNGVVDDSQLPKDRFSAERLKGVDSTLKIQPAKLEDSAVYLCASSLEGGQFNEQFFGPGTRLTVL.

This sequence joins TRBV2 and TRBJ2-5; 8 bases align to TRBD1. The J call may be wrong; the DNA end is better matched by TRBJ2-7. CDR3 length equals 15 residues. Per the germline V gene, CDR1 is SNHLY and CDR2 is FYNNEI. DNA for the CDR3: TGTGCCAGCCGCCTCGGGGCGACAGGGGTATACGAGCAGTACTTC. The encoded protein is CASRLGATGVYEQYF.

The chain recombines TRBV6-1 with TRBJ2-2; 9 bases align to TRBD2. From germline, CDR1 is MNHNS and CDR2 SASEGT. V dropped 7 bases and J dropped 8; count of bases not matched to a gene: 11. The CDR3 contains 15 residues. The CDR3 DNA sequence: TGTGCCAGCATGCTTAGCGGGGGTATTCCAGGGGAGCTGTTTTTT. Translating gives CASMLSGGIPGELFF.

The rearrangement joins TRBV11-2 to TRBJ1-4; 10 bases fit TRBD1. The V and J ends lost 4 bases and 1 base, in that order; junction bases with no gene match: 3. CDR3 length: 16 amino acids. CDR1 and CDR2 from the germline V gene are SGHAT and FQNNGV. The CDR3 DNA reads as TGTGCCAGCAGCTCAGGACAGGGGGTAACTAATGAAAAACTGTTTTTT. This codes for CASSSGQGVTNEKLFF.

On this clone itself: A junction boundary mismatches the germline segment, possibly from a read error. The chain employs TRBV6-6 and TRBJ2-6, with 9 bases identical to TRBD1. Per germline, CDR1 MNHNY and CDR2 SVGAGI (reference sequence). CDR3 length: 16 residues. The DNA of the CDR3 is TGTGCCAGCAGTGGGACAGGGTCTTCTGGGGCCAACGGCCTGACTTTC. Translated, it gives CASSGTGSSGANGLTF.

The V gene is TRBV27, the J gene TRBJ1-1; no clear D gene. The V gene lost 2 bases and the J gene lost 4 bases, with 8 bases spanning the gap. From germline, CDR1 is MNHEY and CDR2 SMNVEV (reference sequence). This CDR3 has 13 residues. CDR3 protein: CASSLGQATEAFF. The CDR3 coding sequence is TGTGCCAGCAGTTTAGGCCAGGCCACTGAAGCTTTCTTT.

This clone was counted a single time. The chain couples TRBV28 to TRBJ2-2, with no clear D. CDR1 is MDHEN, CDR2 SYDVKM, per germline. Trimming left V 4 bases short and J 8 bases short, with 8 bases between. CDR3 length: 12 amino acids. The CDR3 nucleotides are TGTGCCAGCAGTTCCCCTGTAGGGGAGCTGTTTTTT. Translated, it gives CASSSPVGELFF.

Only a few counts were recorded for this clone. The J gene is TRBJ1-2, the V gene TRBV30, with TRBD1 identical over 10 bases. The V and J ends lost 1 base and 4 bases, in that order; junction bases with no gene match: 6. This CDR3 is built from 15 residues. CDR1 and CDR2 from the germline V gene are GTSNPN and SVGIG (reference sequence). CDR3 sequence: CAWSDPWTGGYGYTF. CDR3 nucleotides: TGTGCCTGGAGTGACCCCTGGACAGGGGGCTATGGCTACACCTTC.

The chain carries TRBV5-1 and TRBJ2-3; TRBD1 is a possible D gene (6 bases). The CDR3 is 14 residues long. V gave up 4 bases and J gave up 2 bases, with 11 bases separating them. Germline V lookup: CDR1 SGHRS, CDR2 YFSETQ. CDR3 bases: TGCGCCAGCAGCAGGACAGCGGACACAGATACGCAGTATTTT. Translation gives CASSRTADTDTQYF.

V and J are TRBV11-3 and TRBJ2-1, with TRBD1 identical over 8 bases. The V gene end was trimmed by 1 base and the J gene end by 9 bases; junction bases not matched to a gene: 11. Germline CDR1 SGHNT, CDR2 YENEEA. The CDR3 has 16 residues. For the CDR3, the DNA is TGTGCCAGCAGCTTAGTTGGGCAGGGGGCCCTTAGTGAGCAGTTCTTC. Translation gives CASSLVGQGALSEQFF. Filled out from reference TRBV11-3 and TRBJ2-1, the complete variable domain reads EAGVVQSPRYKIIEKKQPVAFWCNPISGHNTLYWYLQNLGQGPELLIRYENEEAVDDSQLPKDRFSAERLKGVDSTLKIQPAELGDSAVYLCASSLVGQGALSEQFFGPGTRLTVL.

The chain is built from TRBV2 and TRBJ1-3; no reliable D call. Trimming removed 4 bases at V and 0 bases at J, with 7 bases between. The CDR3 totals 14 residues. Germline lookup yields CDR1 SNHLY and CDR2 FYNNEI. Written as DNA, the CDR3 is TGTGCCAGCAGTGCCCTTAACTCTGGAAACACCATATATTTT. Translating gives CASSALNSGNTIYF.

The chain joins TRBV28 to TRBJ2-3; 8 bases fit TRBD1. CDR1 is MDHEN, CDR2 SYDVKM, per germline. This CDR3 region has 13 residues. V lost 7 bases to trimming and J lost 4 bases; unmatched junction nucleotides: 4. The CDR3 region is CASTGGTPDTQYF. Here the CDR3 DNA reads TGTGCCAGCACAGGGGGCACCCCAGATACGCAGTATTTT. The full variable domain, its missing parts supplied by reference TRBV28 and TRBJ2-3, is DVKVTQSSRYLVKRTGEKVFLECVQDMDHENMFWYRQDPGLGLRLIYFSYDVKMKEKGDIPEGYSVSREKKERFSLILESASTNQTSMYLCASTGGTPDTQYFGPGTRLTVL.

This sequence joins TRBV30 and TRBJ2-3; 13 nucleotides line up with TRBD2. This CDR3 has 14 residues. The V gene end was trimmed by 7 bases and the J gene end by 6 bases; junction bases not matched to a gene: 7. CDR1 and CDR2 (germline): GTSNPN, SVGIG (reference sequence). This CDR3 is CAFGTSGGADTQYF. The CDR3, as DNA: TGTGCCTTCGGAACTAGCGGGGGGGCGGATACGCAGTATTTT.